This TCR beta chain stems from a study of blood T cells in healthy people across ages. Study-level points and caveats: A roughly linear age-dependent decrease characterized TCR beta diversity per million T cells.

Germline CDR1 and CDR2: SGHTA and FQGNSA. The CDR3 contains 20 residues. V dropped 2 bases and J dropped 2; count of bases not matched to a gene: 15. Next came a second PCR, run for about 7 to 11 cycles, which used a sample-barcoded 5' primer along with a J-beta primer mix. Each cDNA molecule, via a template-switch adaptor with 12 random nucleotides, was tagged. In TCRdb, the 5' RACE reads were re-called with MiXCR into one record per CDR3 protein. Of hundreds of thousands of distinct CDR3 sequences in the sample, 58% were seen once. A few counts support this clonotype. Its matching antigen is unknown.

Sequences were obtained from blood. The receptor was derived from a man in his thirties or forties in good health. The V and J genes are TRBV7-2 and TRBJ2-7, with TRBD2 matching 13 bases. The DNA for the CDR3 is TGTGCCAGCAGCTTAAGGGGGACTAGCGGGACCCGAGAACCCCCCTACGAGCAGTACTTC. Protein: CASSLRGTSGTREPPYEQYF.